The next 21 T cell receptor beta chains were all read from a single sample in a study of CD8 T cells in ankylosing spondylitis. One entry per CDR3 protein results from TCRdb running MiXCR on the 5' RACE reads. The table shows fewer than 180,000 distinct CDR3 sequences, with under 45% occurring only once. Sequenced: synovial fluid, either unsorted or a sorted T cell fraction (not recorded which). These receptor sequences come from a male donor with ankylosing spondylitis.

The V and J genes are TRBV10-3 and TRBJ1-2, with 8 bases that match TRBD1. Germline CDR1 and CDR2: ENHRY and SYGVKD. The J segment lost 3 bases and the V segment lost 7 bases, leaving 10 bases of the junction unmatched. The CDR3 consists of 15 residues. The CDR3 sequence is CAIKTVRGRDYGYTF. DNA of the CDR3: TGTGCCATCAAAACTGTCAGGGGGCGCGACTATGGCTACACCTTC.

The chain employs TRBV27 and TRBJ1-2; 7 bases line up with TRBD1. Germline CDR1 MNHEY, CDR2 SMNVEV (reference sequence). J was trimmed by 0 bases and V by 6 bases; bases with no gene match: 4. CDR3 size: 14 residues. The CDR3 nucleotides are TGTGCCAGCAGCCGGGACAGAGCTAACTATGGCTACACCTTC. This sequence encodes CASSRDRANYGYTF.

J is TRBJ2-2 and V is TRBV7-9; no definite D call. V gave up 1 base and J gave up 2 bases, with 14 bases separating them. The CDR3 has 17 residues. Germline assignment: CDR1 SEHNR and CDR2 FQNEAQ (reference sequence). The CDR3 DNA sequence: TGTGCCAGCAGCTTAGTCGATTTATTAGTTAACACCGGGGAGCTGTTTTTT. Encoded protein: CASSLVDLLVNTGELFF.

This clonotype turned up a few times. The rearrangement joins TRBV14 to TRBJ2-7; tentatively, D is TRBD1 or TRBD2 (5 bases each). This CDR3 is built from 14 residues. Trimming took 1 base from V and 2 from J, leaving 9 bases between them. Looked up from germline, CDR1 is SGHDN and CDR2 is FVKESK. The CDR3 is CASSQVGPPYEQYF. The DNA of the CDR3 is TGTGCCAGCAGCCAAGTGGGACCCCCCTACGAGCAGTACTTC.

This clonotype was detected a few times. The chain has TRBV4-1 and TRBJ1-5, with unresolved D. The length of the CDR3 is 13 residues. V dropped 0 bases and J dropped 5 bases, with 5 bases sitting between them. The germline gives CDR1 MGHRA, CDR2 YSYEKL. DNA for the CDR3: TGCGCCAGCAGCCAAGAAATTCATCAGCCCCAGCATTTT. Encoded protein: CASSQEIHQPQHF.

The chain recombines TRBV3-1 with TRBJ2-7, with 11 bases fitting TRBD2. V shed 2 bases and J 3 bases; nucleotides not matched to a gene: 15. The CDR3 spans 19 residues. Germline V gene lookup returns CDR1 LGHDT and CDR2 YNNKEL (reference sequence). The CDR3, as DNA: TGTGCCAGCAGCCAACAAGGACTAGCGGGCATAAAGGGAATCTACGAGCAGTACTTC. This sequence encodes CASSQQGLAGIKGIYEQYF.

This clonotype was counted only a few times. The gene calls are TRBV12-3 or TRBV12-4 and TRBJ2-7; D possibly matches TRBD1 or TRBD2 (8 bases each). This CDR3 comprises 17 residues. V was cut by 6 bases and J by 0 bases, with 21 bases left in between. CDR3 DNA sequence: TGTGCCAGCAGCCCTAGGACAGGGAGCGGGGGCTCCTACGAGCAGTACTTC. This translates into CASSPRTGSGGSYEQYF.

DNA for the CDR3: TGTGCCAGCAGTGAAGCCCCTAAACTAGCCCCAGGTGGCAATGAGCAGTTCTTC. Its translation is CASSEAPKLAPGGNEQFF. The chain is built from TRBV6-1 and TRBJ2-1; D possibly corresponds to TRBD2 (6 bases). Trimming cost V 0 bases and J 6 bases, with 21 bases left between them. This CDR3 comprises 18 residues. The germline V gene encodes CDR1 MNHNS and CDR2 SASEGT.

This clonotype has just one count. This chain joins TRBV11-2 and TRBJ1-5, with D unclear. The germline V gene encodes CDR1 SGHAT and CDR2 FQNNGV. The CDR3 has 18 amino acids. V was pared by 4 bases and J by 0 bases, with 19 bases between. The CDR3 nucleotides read TGTGCCAGCAGCTGGGAAAGGGAATCGAGGTATAGCAATCAGCCCCAGCATTTT. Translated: CASSWERESRYSNQPQHF.

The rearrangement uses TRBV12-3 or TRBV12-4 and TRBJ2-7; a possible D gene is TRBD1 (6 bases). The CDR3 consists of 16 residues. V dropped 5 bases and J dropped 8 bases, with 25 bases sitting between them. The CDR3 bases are TGTGCCAGCAGTAATGGGGCAGGGGCTCCCAGGGATAAGCAGTACTTC. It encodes CASSNGAGAPRDKQYF.

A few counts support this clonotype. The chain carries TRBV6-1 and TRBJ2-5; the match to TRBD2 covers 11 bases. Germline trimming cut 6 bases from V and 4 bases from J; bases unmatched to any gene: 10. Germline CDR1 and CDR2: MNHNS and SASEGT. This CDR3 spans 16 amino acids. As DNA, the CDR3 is TGTGCCAGCAGCCCAGTAGCGGGGGGGTTTGGAGAGACCCAGTACTTC. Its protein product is CASSPVAGGFGETQYF.

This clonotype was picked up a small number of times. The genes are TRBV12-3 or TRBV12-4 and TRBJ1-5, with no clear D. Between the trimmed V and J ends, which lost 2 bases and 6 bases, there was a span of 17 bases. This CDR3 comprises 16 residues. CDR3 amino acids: CASSLSGAEPRQPQHF. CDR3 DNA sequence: TGTGCCAGCAGTTTATCGGGTGCCGAACCCCGTCAGCCCCAGCATTTT.

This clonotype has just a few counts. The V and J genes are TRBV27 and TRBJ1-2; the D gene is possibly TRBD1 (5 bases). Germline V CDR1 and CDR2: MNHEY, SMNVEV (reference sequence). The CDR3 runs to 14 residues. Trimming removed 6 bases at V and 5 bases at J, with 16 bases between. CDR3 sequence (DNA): TGTGCCAGCAGCCCAGACCCGGGACGGTATGGCTACACCTTC. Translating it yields CASSPDPGRYGYTF.

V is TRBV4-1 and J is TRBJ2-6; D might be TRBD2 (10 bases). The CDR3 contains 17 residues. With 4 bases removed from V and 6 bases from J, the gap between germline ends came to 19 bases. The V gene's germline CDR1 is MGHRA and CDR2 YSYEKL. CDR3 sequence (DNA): TGCGCCAGCAGCCGAGGACAGGGGACTAGCGTGGCCAACGTCCTGACTTTC. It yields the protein CASSRGQGTSVANVLTF.

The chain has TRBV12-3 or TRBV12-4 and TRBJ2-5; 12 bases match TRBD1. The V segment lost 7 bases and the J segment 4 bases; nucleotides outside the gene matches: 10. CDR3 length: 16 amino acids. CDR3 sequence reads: CASTTPGQGAGETQYF. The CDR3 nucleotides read TGTGCCAGCACCACTCCGGGACAGGGGGCGGGAGAGACCCAGTACTTC.

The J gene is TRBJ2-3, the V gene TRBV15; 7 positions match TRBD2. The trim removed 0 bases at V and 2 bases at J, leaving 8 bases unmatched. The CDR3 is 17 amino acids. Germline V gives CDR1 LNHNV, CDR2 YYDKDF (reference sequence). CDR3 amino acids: CATSRDPREGSTDTQYF. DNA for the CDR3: TGTGCCACCAGCAGAGATCCAAGGGAGGGCTCCACAGATACGCAGTATTTT.

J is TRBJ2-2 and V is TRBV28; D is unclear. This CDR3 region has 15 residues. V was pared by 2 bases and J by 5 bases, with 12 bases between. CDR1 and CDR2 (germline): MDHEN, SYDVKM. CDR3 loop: CASSLGSRVTGELFF. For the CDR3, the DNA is TGTGCCAGCAGTTTAGGTAGTAGGGTTACCGGGGAGCTGTTTTTT. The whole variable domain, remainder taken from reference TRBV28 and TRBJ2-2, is DVKVTQSSRYLVKRTGEKVFLECVQDMDHENMFWYRQDPGLGLRLIYFSYDVKMKEKGDIPEGYSVSREKKERFSLILESASTNQTSMYLCASSLGSRVTGELFFGEGSRLTVL.

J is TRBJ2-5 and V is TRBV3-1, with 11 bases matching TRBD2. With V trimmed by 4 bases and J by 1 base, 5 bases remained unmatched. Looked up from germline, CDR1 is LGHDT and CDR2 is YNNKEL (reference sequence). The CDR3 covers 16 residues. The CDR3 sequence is CASSPLAGGRQETQYF. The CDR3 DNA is TGTGCCAGCAGCCCGCTAGCGGGAGGCCGCCAAGAGACCCAGTACTTC.

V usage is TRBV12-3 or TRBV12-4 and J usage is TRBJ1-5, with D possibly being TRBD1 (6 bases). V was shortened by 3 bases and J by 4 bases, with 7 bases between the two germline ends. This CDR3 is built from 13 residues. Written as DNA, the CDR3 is TGTGCCAGCAGTTTCACAGGGAATCAGCCCCAGCATTTT. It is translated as CASSFTGNQPQHF.

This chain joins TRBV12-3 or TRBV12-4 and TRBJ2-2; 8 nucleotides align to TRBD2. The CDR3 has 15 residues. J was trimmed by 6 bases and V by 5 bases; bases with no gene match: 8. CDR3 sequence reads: CASSPTAGAPGELFF. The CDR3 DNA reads TGTGCCAGCAGTCCCACAGCGGGAGCACCCGGGGAGCTGTTTTTT.

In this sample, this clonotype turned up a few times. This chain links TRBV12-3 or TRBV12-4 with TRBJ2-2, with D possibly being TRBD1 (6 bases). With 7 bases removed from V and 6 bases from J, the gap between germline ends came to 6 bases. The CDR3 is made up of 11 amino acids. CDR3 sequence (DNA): TGTGCCAGCAAGGGGGCCGGGGAGCTGTTTTTT. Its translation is CASKGAGELFF.